Presented here are 10 T cell receptor beta chains from one specimen sequenced in a study of liver allograft versus peripheral blood T cells (dated by TCRdb to 2020 to 2022). For the study in its entirety: In liver transplant recipients, the study looked at T cell receptor repertoires in the peripheral blood and set them against the repertoires found within the transplanted livers.

Sequencing was performed on an Illumina MiSeq. TCRdb passed the public sequencing reads through fastp at Q25 and MiXCR, retaining productive beta sequences. Entries are consolidated by CDR3 protein sequence, retaining the most common genes and DNA. The sample includes 3,000 to 4,500 distinct CDR3 sequences, with 15% to 20% observed a single time. The top ten clonotypes cover 20% to 25% of the sample. The receptors here all came from a human patient who had a liver transplant. Donor T cells from the graft may be present among the T cells after a transplant.

The V and J genes are TRBV19 and TRBJ2-5; D unresolved. Germline assignment: CDR1 LNHDA and CDR2 SQIVND (reference sequence). This CDR3 contains 16 residues. Trimming removed 3 bases at V and 2 bases at J, with 16 bases between. CDR3 nucleotides: TGTGCCAGTAGTATTGGGATTAGCCGAGGACAAGAGACCCAGTACTTC. This codes for CASSIGISRGQETQYF.

This clonotype was seen a few times. The chain joins TRBV12-3 or TRBV12-4 to TRBJ1-1; TRBD1 matches at 11 bases. With V trimmed by 6 bases and J by 6 bases, 9 bases remained unmatched. The CDR3 loop spans 15 amino acids. Written as DNA, the CDR3 is TGTGCCAGCAGCTATGGCGGGACAGGGGGAGCTGAAGCTTTCTTT. Protein: CASSYGGTGGAEAFF.

This clonotype came up many times. The rearrangement joins TRBV5-4 to TRBJ1-2; D possibly corresponds to TRBD1 (5 bases). CDR1 SGHNT and CDR2 YYREEE come from the germline V gene (reference sequence). This CDR3 comprises 14 residues. V was pared by 1 base and J by 8 bases, with 15 bases between. The DNA of the CDR3 is TGTGCCAGCAGCTTGAAGGGGTCCCGGGGAGGCTACACCTTC. Residues: CASSLKGSRGGYTF.

By share, this clonotype ranks as medium-sized. The rearrangement links TRBV6-6 to TRBJ1-1, with D perhaps matching TRBD1 (5 bases). CDR1 is MNHNY, CDR2 SVGAGI, per germline (reference sequence). V shed 4 bases and J shed 5 bases, with 14 bases lying between them. CDR3 length equals 14 residues. The DNA of the CDR3 is TGTGCCAGCAGTTCTACGGGACGGGGGACTGAAGCTTTCTTT. It specifies CASSSTGRGTEAFF.

Relative to its sample, this clonotype is medium-sized. The V call is TRBV24-1, the J call TRBJ1-5; a possible D gene is TRBD1 (6 bases). Looked up from germline, CDR1 is KGHDR and CDR2 is SFDVKD. This CDR3 spans 13 amino acids. Trimming pared 7 bases from V and 4 bases from J, leaving 10 bases between. The CDR3, as DNA: TGTGCCACCAGACAGGGTGGGAATCAGCCCCAGCATTTT. The encoded protein is CATRQGGNQPQHF.

This clonotype was detected only a few times. The gene calls are TRBV20-1 and TRBJ2-7; 10 nucleotides agree with TRBD2. V shed 0 bases and J 1 base; nucleotides not matched to a gene: 15. This CDR3 comprises 19 residues. CDR1 and CDR2 (germline): DFQATT, SNEGSKA (reference sequence). Here the CDR3 reads CSARDRGSLAGGISYEQYF. The CDR3, as DNA: TGCAGTGCTAGAGATCGGGGGTCCTTAGCGGGGGGCATTTCCTACGAGCAGTACTTC.

In the case of this clonotype: This may stem from a read error, because a much larger clone lies one nucleotide away. The genes are TRBV6-1 and TRBJ1-3; D call uncertain. Germline V lookup: CDR1 MNHNS, CDR2 SASEGT. The V and J ends lost 2 bases and 8 bases respectively, with 10 bases between them. The CDR3 extends over 13 amino acids. The CDR3 spells CASSERSGDTIYF. The DNA for the CDR3 is TGTGCCAGCAGTGAACGGTCCGGGGACACCATATATTTT.

This clonotype is judged medium-sized. V gene TRBV7-2 combines with J gene TRBJ2-3, with TRBD1 matching 7 bases. The CDR3 runs to 16 residues. V lost 3 bases, J lost 0 bases, and 6 bases stayed unmatched. CDR1 and CDR2 (germline): SGHTA, FQGNSA. CDR3 residues: CASSFLTGLSTDTQYF. CDR3 bases: TGTGCCAGCAGCTTCCTGACAGGGTTGAGCACAGATACGCAGTATTTT.

By its share, this clonotype is medium-sized. The chain joins TRBV12-3 or TRBV12-4 to TRBJ1-5; a possible D gene is TRBD1 (6 bases). Trimming cost V 3 bases and J 5 bases, with 8 bases left between them. The CDR3 runs 13 residues. CDR3 nucleotide sequence: TGTGCCAGCAGTTTCGCAGGGGATCAGCCCCAGCATTTT. It translates to CASSFAGDQPQHF.

This clonotype was found a few times. The rearrangement links TRBV20-1 to TRBJ1-5; D ambiguous. The CDR3 spans 15 residues. Trimming stripped 6 bases from V and 6 bases from J, with 21 bases between. The V gene's germline CDR1 is DFQATT and CDR2 SNEGSKA (reference sequence). The CDR3 bases are TGCAGTGCCTCTATCGGTGTGGGAGAGGGTCAGCCCCAGCATTTT. This sequence encodes CSASIGVGEGQPQHF.